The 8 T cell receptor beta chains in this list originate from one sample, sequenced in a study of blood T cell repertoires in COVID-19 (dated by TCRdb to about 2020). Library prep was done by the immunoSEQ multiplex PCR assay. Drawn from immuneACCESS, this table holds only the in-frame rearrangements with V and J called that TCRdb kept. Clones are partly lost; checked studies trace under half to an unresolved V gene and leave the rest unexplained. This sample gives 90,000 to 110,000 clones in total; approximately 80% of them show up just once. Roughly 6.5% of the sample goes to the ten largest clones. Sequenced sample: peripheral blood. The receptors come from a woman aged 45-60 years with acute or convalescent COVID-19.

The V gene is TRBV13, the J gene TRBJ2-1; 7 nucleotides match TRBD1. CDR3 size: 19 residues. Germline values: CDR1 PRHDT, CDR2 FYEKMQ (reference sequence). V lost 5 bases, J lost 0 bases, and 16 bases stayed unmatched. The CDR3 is CASSHLTRGGFFSYNEQFF. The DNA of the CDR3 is TGTGCCAGCAGCCACCTTACACGAGGGGGCTTTTTCTCCTACAATGAGCAGTTCTTC.

For the CDR3, the DNA is TGTGCCAGTAGTATCGAGGTCTCCTACGAGCAGTACTTC. This sequence encodes CASSIEVSYEQYF. The chain has TRBV19 and TRBJ2-7; no clear D. Germline V gives CDR1 LNHDA, CDR2 SQIVND (reference sequence). There are 13 residues in the CDR3. V was clipped by 3 bases and J by 0 bases, with 6 bases between them.

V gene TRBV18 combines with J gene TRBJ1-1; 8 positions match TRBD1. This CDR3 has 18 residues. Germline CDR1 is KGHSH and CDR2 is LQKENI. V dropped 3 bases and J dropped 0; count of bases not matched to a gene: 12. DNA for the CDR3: TGTGCCAGCTCACCCTTAGGACAGGGCGGGATAATGAACACTGAAGCTTTCTTT. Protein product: CASSPLGQGGIMNTEAFF.

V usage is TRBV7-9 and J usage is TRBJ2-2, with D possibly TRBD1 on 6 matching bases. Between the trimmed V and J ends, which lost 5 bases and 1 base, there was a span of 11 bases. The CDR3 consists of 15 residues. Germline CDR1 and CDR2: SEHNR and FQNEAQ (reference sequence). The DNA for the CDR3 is TGTGCCAGCAGCCCCGAGACAGGGAACACCGGGGAGCTGTTTTTT. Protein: CASSPETGNTGELFF. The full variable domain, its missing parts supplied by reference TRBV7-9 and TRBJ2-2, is DTGVSQNPRHKITKRGQNVTFRCDPISEHNRLYWYRQTLGQGPEFLTYFQNEAQLEKSRLLSDRFSAERPKGSFSTLEIQRTEQGDSAMYLCASSPETGNTGELFFGEGSRLTVL.

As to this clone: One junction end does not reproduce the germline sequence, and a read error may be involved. CDR3 coding DNA: TGTGCCACCAGCAGAGATCGCCATAGCGGGGGGCTTAACACAAATACGCAGTATTTT. Translated, it gives CATSRDRHSGGLNTNTQYF. The chain joins TRBV15 to TRBJ2-3, with TRBD2 matching 10 bases. The V gene's germline CDR1 is LNHNV and CDR2 YYDKDF (reference sequence). CDR3 length equals 19 residues.

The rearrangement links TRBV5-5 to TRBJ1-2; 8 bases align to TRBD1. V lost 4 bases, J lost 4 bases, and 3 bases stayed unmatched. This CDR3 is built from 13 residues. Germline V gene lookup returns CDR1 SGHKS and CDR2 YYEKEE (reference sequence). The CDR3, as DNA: TGTGCCAGCAGCCAAGGGACAGGCTATGGCTACACCTTC. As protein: CASSQGTGYGYTF.

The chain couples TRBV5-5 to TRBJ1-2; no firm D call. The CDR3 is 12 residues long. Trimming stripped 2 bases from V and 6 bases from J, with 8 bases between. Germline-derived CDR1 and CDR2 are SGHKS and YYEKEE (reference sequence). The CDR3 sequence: CASSLSLDGYTF. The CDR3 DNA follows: TGTGCCAGCAGCTTAAGTTTAGATGGCTACACCTTC. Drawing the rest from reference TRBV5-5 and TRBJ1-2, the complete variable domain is DAGVTQSPTHLIKTRGQQVTLRCSPISGHKSVSWYQQVLGQGPQFIFQYYEKEERGRGNFPDRFSARQFPNYSSELNVNALLLGDSALYLCASSLSLDGYTFGSGTRLTVV.

The CDR3 sequence: CASSLSLDSYEQYF. CDR3 coding DNA: TGTGCCAGCAGCTTATCCCTAGACAGCTACGAGCAGTACTTC. The chain has TRBV11-2 and TRBJ2-7; a weak D match, TRBD1 (5 bases). Germline assignment: CDR1 SGHAT and CDR2 FQNNGV. This CDR3 has 14 amino acids. The V gene lost 2 bases and the J gene lost 3 bases, with 11 bases spanning the gap.